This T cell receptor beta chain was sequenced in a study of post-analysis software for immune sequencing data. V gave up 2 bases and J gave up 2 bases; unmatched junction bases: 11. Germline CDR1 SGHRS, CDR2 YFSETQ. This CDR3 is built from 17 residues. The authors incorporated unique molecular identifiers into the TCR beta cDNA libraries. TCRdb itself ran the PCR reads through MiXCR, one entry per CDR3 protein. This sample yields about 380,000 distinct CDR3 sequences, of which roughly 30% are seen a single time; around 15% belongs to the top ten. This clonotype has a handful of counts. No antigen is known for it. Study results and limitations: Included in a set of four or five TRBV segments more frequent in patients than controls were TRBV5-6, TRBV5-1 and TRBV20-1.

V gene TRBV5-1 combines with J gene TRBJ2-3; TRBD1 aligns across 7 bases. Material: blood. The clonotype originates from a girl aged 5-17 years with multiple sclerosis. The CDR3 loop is CASSFSNPGTATDTQYF. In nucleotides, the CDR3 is TGCGCCAGCAGCTTTTCCAACCCCGGGACAGCCACAGATACGCAGTATTTT.